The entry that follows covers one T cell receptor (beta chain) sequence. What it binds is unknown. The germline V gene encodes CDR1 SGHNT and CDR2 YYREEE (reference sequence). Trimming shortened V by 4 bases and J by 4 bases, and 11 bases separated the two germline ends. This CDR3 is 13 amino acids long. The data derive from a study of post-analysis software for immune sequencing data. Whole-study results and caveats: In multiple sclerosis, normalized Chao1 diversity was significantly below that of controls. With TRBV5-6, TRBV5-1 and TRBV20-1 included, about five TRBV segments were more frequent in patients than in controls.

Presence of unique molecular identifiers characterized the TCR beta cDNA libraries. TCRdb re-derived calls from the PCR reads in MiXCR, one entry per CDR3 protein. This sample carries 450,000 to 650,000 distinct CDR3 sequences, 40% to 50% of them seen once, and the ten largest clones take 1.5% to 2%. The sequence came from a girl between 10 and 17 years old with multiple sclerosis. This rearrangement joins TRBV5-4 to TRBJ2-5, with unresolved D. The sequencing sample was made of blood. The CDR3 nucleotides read TGTGCCAGCAGCATAAACCGGCGAGAGACCCAGTACTTC. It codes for CASSINRRETQYF.